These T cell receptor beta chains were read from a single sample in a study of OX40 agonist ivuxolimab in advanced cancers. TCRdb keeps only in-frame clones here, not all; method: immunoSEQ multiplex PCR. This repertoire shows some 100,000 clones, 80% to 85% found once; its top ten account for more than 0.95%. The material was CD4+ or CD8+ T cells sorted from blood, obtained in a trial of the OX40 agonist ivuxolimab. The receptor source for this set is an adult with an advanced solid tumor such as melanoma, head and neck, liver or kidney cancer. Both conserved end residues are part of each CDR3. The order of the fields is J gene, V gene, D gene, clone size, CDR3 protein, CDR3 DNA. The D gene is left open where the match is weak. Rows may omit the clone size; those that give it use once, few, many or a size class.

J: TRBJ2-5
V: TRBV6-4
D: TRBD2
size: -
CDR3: CASSEASGQTQYF
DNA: TGTGCCAGCAGTGAGGCTAGCGGGCAGACCCAGTACTTC

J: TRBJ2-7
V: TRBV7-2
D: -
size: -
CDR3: CASSLGRGAYEQYF
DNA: TGTGCCAGCAGCTTAGGCAGGGGGGCCTACGAGCAGTACTTC

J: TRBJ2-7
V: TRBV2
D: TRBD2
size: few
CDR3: CASGAGGYEQYF
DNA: TGTGCCAGCGGAGCGGGGGGCTACGAGCAGTACTTC

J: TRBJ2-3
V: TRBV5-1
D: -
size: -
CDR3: CASSSSRGTDTQYF
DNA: TGCGCCAGCAGCTCCTCACGGGGGACAGATACGCAGTATTTT

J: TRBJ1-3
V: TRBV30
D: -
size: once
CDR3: CAWSREGYGNTIYF
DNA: TGTGCCTGGAGTCGGGAGGGATATGGAAACACCATATATTTT

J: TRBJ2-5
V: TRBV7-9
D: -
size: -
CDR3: CASSSPDRRQETQYF
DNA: TGTGCCAGCAGCTCACCAGACAGGCGCCAAGAGACCCAGTACTTC

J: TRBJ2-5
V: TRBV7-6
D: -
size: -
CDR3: CASSLGLEETQYF
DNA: TGTGCCAGCAGCTTGGGACTTGAAGAGACCCAGTACTTC

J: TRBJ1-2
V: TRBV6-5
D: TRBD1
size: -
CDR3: CASRAGTGNNYGYTF
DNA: TGTGCCAGCAGAGCTGGGACAGGGAACAACTATGGCTACACCTTC

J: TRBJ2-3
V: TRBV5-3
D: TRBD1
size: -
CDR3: CARSLAGQGKVTDTQYF
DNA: TGTGCCAGAAGCTTGGCAGGACAGGGAAAAGTGACAGATACGCAGTATTTT

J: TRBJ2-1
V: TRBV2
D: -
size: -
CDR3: CASSPTGDEQFF
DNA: TGTGCCAGCAGCCCGACAGGAGATGAGCAGTTCTTC

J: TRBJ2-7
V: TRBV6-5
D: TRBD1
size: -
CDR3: CASNGQGMGEQYF
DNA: TGTGCCAGCAACGGACAGGGAATGGGCGAGCAGTACTTC

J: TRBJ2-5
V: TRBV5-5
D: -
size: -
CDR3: CASSREGSTGGETQYF
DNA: TGTGCCAGCAGCCGGGAGGGTAGTACAGGGGGAGAGACCCAGTACTTC

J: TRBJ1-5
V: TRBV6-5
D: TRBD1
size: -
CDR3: CASSEQGARQPQHF
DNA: TGTGCCAGCAGTGAACAGGGGGCGAGGCAGCCCCAGCATTTT

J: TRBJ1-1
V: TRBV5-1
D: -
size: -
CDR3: CASSLSPGADTEAFF
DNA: TGCGCCAGCAGCTTGTCTCCGGGAGCGGACACTGAAGCTTTCTTT

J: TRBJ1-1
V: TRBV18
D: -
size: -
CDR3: CASSPRIVGREMNTEAFF
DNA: TGTGCCAGCTCACCAAGGATCGTGGGGAGAGAGATGAACACTGAAGCTTTCTTT

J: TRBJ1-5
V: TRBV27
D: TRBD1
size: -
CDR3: CASRASDRGGQVNQPQHF
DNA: TGTGCCAGTCGAGCCTCGGACAGGGGAGGACAGGTCAATCAGCCCCAGCATTTT

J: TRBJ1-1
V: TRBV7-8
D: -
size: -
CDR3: CASSLGPGLNTEAFF
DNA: TGTGCCAGCAGCTTAGGTCCGGGCCTGAACACTGAAGCTTTCTTT

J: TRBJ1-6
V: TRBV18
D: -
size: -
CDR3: CASSPSTSYNSPLHF
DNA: TGTGCCAGCTCACCCTCGACCTCCTATAATTCACCCCTCCACTTT

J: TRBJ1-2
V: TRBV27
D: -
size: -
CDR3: CASSPQGSYGYTF
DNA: TGTGCCAGCAGCCCGCAGGGATCCTATGGCTACACCTTC

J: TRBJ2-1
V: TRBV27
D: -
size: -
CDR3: CASRSYSRRTVISEQFF
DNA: TGTGCCAGCAGATCATACTCCAGGCGGACCGTAATTAGTGAGCAGTTCTTC

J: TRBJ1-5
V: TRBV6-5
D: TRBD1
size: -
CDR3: CASRSLTGQNQPQHF
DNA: TGTGCCAGCAGAAGTCTGACAGGGCAAAATCAGCCCCAGCATTTT

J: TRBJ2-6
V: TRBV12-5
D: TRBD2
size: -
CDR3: CASGLVRIAGEQAASGANVLTF
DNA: TGTGCTAGTGGTTTGGTACGGATAGCGGGGGAGCAAGCAGCCTCTGGGGCCAACGTCCTGACTTTC

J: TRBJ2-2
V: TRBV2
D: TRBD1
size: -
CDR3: CASSLLTGVGELFF
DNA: TGTGCCAGCAGTCTTCTTACAGGGGTCGGGGAGCTGTTTTTT

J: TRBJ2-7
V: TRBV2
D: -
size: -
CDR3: CASSGLRSYEQYF
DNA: TGTGCCAGCAGTGGCCTCCGGAGCTACGAGCAGTACTTC

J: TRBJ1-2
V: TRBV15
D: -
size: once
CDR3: CATSLPGQYGYTF
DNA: TGTGCCACCAGTCTCCCGGGACAATATGGCTACACCTTC

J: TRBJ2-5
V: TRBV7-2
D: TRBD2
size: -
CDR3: CASSLGQTSGGETQYF
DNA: TGTGCCAGCAGCTTAGGCCAGACTAGCGGTGGAGAGACCCAGTACTTC

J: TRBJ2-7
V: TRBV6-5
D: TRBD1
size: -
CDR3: CASSYNRGSEQYF
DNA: TGTGCCAGCAGTTACAACAGGGGAAGCGAGCAGTACTTC

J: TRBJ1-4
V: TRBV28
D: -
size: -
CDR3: CASSYPGGAGGGEKLFF
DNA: TGTGCCAGCAGTTACCCCGGAGGGGCCGGAGGGGGTGAAAAACTGTTTTTT

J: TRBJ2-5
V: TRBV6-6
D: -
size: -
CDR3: CASSQLGETQYF
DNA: TGTGCCAGCAGTCAACTGGGGGAGACCCAGTACTTC

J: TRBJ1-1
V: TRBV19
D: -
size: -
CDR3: CASRVREPVTEAFF
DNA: TGTGCCAGTAGGGTCAGGGAACCGGTCACTGAAGCTTTCTTT

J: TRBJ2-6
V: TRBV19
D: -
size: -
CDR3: CASSKDGVGANVLTF
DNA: TGTGCCAGTAGTAAGGACGGCGTCGGGGCCAACGTCCTGACTTTC

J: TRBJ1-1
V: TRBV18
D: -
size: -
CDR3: CASYRVNTEAFF
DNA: TGTGCCAGCTACCGGGTGAACACTGAAGCTTTCTTT

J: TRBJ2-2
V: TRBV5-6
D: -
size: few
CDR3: CASSGNTGELFF
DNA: TGTGCCAGCAGCGGGAACACCGGGGAGCTGTTTTTT

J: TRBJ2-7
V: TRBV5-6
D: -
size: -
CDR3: CASSQRSSGGEQYF
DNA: TGTGCCAGCAGCCAGAGGAGTTCAGGGGGGGAGCAGTACTTC

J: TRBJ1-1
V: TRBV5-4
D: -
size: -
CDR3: CASSLVAAMNTEAFF
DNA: TGTGCCAGCAGCTTGGTTGCGGCCATGAACACTGAAGCTTTCTTT

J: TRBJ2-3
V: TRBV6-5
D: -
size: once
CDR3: CASRQDTDTQYF
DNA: TGTGCCAGCCGTCAGGACACAGATACGCAGTATTTT

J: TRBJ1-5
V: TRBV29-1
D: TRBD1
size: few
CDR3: CSPLGQGSQPQHF
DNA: TGCAGCCCACTCGGACAGGGGAGTCAGCCCCAGCATTTT

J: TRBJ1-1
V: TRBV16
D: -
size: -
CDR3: CASSQSADGSTEAFF
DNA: TGTGCCAGCAGCCAATCGGCGGACGGGAGCACTGAAGCTTTCTTT

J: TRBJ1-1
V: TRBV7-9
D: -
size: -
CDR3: CASSSVGPWSEAFF
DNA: TGTGCCAGCAGCTCTGTCGGGCCGTGGAGTGAAGCTTTCTTT

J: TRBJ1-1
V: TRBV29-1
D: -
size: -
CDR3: CSAVGRNTEAFF
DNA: TGCAGCGCCGTAGGAAGGAACACTGAAGCTTTCTTT

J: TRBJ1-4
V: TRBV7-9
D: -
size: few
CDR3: CASSLVQGEKLFF
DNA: TGTGCCAGCAGCTTAGTACAGGGTGAAAAACTGTTTTTT

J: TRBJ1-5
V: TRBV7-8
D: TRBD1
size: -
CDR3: CASSWLTGSQPQHF
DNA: TGTGCCAGCAGCTGGTTGACAGGGAGTCAGCCCCAGCATTTT

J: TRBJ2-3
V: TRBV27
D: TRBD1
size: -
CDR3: CASLDRAGYTQYF
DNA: TGTGCCAGCTTAGACAGGGCGGGTTATACGCAGTATTTT

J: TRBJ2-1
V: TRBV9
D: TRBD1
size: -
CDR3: CASSTGQGANEQFF
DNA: TGTGCCAGCAGCACCGGACAGGGAGCTAATGAGCAGTTCTTC

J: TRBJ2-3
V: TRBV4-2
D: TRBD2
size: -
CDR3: CASSLARGDSTDTQYF
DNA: TGTGCCAGCAGCCTTGCCCGGGGGGACTCCACAGATACGCAGTATTTT

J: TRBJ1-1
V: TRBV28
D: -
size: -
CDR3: CASSSPLNTEAFF
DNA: TGTGCCAGCAGTTCTCCTCTGAACACTGAAGCTTTCTTT

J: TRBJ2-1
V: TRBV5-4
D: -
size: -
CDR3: CATARGQLYNEQFF
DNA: TGTGCCACAGCCCGTGGACAGCTCTACAATGAGCAGTTCTTC

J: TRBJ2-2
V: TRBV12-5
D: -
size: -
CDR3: CASGLGASNTGELFF
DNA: TGTGCTAGTGGTTTGGGGGCCTCGAACACCGGGGAGCTGTTTTTT

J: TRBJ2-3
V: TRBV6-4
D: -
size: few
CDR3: CASSPDASTDTQYF
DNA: TGTGCCAGCAGTCCTGACGCTAGCACAGATACGCAGTATTTT

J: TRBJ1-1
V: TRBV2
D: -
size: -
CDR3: CASNSGRLHTEAFF
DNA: TGTGCCAGCAACTCGGGCAGGCTGCACACTGAAGCTTTCTTT

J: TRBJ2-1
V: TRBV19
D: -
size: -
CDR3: CASSLLQVPSYNEQFF
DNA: TGTGCCAGTAGCCTGCTTCAGGTCCCCTCCTACAATGAGCAGTTCTTC

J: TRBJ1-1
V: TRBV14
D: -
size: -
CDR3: CASSQTMNTEAFF
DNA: TGTGCCAGCAGCCAGACTATGAACACTGAAGCTTTCTTT

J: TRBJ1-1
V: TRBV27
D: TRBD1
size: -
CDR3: CASSLRGTEAFF
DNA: TGTGCCAGCAGCCTCAGGGGGACTGAAGCTTTCTTT